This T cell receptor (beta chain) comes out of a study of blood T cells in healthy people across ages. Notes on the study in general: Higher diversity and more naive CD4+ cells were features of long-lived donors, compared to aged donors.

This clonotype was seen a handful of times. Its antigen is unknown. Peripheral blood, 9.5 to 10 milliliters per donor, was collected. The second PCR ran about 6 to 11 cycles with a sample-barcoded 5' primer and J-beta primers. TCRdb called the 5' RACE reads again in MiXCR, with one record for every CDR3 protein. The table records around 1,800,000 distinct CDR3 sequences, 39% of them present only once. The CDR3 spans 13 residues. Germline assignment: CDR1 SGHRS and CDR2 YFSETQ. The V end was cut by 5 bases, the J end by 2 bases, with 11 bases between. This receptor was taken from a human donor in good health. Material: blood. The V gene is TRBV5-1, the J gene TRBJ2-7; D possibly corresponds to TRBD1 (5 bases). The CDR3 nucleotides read TGCGCCAGCAGGACAGAAACCACCTACGAGCAGTACTTC. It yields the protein CASRTETTYEQYF.